The rows below give T cell receptor beta chains drawn from one sample of a study of control samples from healthy donors and cancer patients. Using immunoSEQ multiplex PCR, the repertoire was profiled, and TCRdb retains in-frame clones only, with some absent. The sample shows 60,000 to 75,000 clones, roughly 84% of them seen only once. The sequencing input was blood. These receptors all stem from a man aged 50-60 years in good health. Both conserved end residues are trimmed from each CDR3. Fields, in order: CDR3 protein, V gene, J gene.

CDR3aa: ASSRGRPSSTDTQY
v_gene: TRBV11-2
j_gene: TRBJ2-3

CDR3aa: ASSPRWGLEQY
v_gene: TRBV4-3
j_gene: TRBJ2-7

CDR3aa: ASSAAGPNYGYT
v_gene: TRBV21-1
j_gene: TRBJ1-2

CDR3aa: ASSLVAGLAGDINEQF
v_gene: TRBV7-9
j_gene: TRBJ2-1

CDR3aa: ASSLASGNTIY
v_gene: TRBV7-2
j_gene: TRBJ1-3

CDR3aa: ASSLGQLQPQH
v_gene: TRBV5-6
j_gene: TRBJ1-5

CDR3aa: ASSPEGQGLNREQY
v_gene: TRBV7-2
j_gene: TRBJ2-7

CDR3aa: TLAGINEQF
v_gene: TRBV29-1
j_gene: TRBJ2-1

CDR3aa: ASRQIDLNTEAF
v_gene: TRBV5-4
j_gene: TRBJ1-1

CDR3aa: ASSLGGSSYNSPLH
v_gene: TRBV7-9
j_gene: TRBJ1-6

CDR3aa: ASSAGVRETQY
v_gene: TRBV19
j_gene: TRBJ2-5

CDR3aa: ARSGVRGANVLT
v_gene: TRBV2
j_gene: TRBJ2-6

CDR3aa: ASSQDSYNSPLH
v_gene: TRBV19
j_gene: TRBJ1-6

CDR3aa: ASSLRGRAF
v_gene: TRBV27
j_gene: TRBJ1-1

CDR3aa: SVEVLAADTQY
v_gene: TRBV29-1
j_gene: TRBJ2-3

CDR3aa: ASSVRTNYGYT
v_gene: TRBV9
j_gene: TRBJ1-2

CDR3aa: ASSLATGTSVYEQY
v_gene: TRBV7-6
j_gene: TRBJ2-7

CDR3aa: ASIGAGGDTQY
v_gene: TRBV5-5
j_gene: TRBJ2-3

CDR3aa: ASSPESSGGSPLH
v_gene: TRBV5-1
j_gene: TRBJ1-6

CDR3aa: ASTRAGNEKLF
v_gene: TRBV12-3/TRBV12-4
j_gene: TRBJ1-4

CDR3aa: ATGTGALYEQF
v_gene: TRBV24-1
j_gene: TRBJ2-1

CDR3aa: AWSATTGTGAGYT
v_gene: TRBV30
j_gene: TRBJ1-2

CDR3aa: ASSRPDTYNSPLH
v_gene: TRBV5-1
j_gene: TRBJ1-6

CDR3aa: ASSLVRGYT
v_gene: TRBV7-9
j_gene: TRBJ1-2

CDR3aa: ASSIEGGGRETQY
v_gene: TRBV19
j_gene: TRBJ2-5

CDR3aa: ASSSRLATYTGELF
v_gene: TRBV5-1
j_gene: TRBJ2-2

CDR3aa: ASRRTGELF
v_gene: TRBV2
j_gene: TRBJ2-2

CDR3aa: ASSPLSYSVGRGNTEAF
v_gene: TRBV18
j_gene: TRBJ1-1

CDR3aa: ASSPPGDQETQY
v_gene: TRBV5-6
j_gene: TRBJ2-5

CDR3aa: APRFGNVGNTEAF
v_gene: TRBV6-4
j_gene: TRBJ1-1

CDR3aa: ASSKYGLQDRPNEKLF
v_gene: TRBV9
j_gene: TRBJ1-4

CDR3aa: ASSLVAGGTGTQY
v_gene: TRBV5-6
j_gene: TRBJ2-5

CDR3aa: ASSRADYGYT
v_gene: TRBV6-2/TRBV6-3
j_gene: TRBJ1-2

CDR3aa: ASSQDTPPGGGGSDTQY
v_gene: TRBV4-2
j_gene: TRBJ2-3

CDR3aa: ASSKWEVTPGHQETQY
v_gene: TRBV19
j_gene: TRBJ2-5

CDR3aa: ASARAGTLNEQF
v_gene: TRBV30
j_gene: TRBJ2-1

CDR3aa: ASSQPSTGINTGELF
v_gene: TRBV4-3
j_gene: TRBJ2-2

CDR3aa: SVGTNTGGEQY
v_gene: TRBV29-1
j_gene: TRBJ2-7

CDR3aa: ASSSRDREGSPLH
v_gene: TRBV2
j_gene: TRBJ1-6

CDR3aa: ASSKLGGQGGAEAF
v_gene: TRBV21-1
j_gene: TRBJ1-1

CDR3aa: ASSERKAGARTDTQY
v_gene: TRBV6-1
j_gene: TRBJ2-3

CDR3aa: ASSLRVSGNGYT
v_gene: TRBV7-7
j_gene: TRBJ1-2

CDR3aa: ASSESRGQY
v_gene: TRBV6-1
j_gene: TRBJ2-5

CDR3aa: ASSIQGYEQY
v_gene: TRBV19
j_gene: TRBJ2-7

CDR3aa: ASSLGGGKDEQY
v_gene: TRBV5-1
j_gene: TRBJ2-7

CDR3aa: ASSQERQGNEKLF
v_gene: TRBV4-2
j_gene: TRBJ1-4

CDR3aa: ASSEEGGETQY
v_gene: TRBV6-1
j_gene: TRBJ2-5

CDR3aa: ATLDGAYEQY
v_gene: TRBV19
j_gene: TRBJ2-7

CDR3aa: ASSPGGTGGSSPLH
v_gene: TRBV7-9
j_gene: TRBJ1-6

CDR3aa: ASVMTGDSPLH
v_gene: TRBV2
j_gene: TRBJ1-6

CDR3aa: ASSLTALGELF
v_gene: TRBV11-2
j_gene: TRBJ2-2

CDR3aa: ASLDIVTNEKLF
v_gene: TRBV6-5
j_gene: TRBJ1-4

CDR3aa: ASSPGAVDTQY
v_gene: TRBV6-5
j_gene: TRBJ2-3

CDR3aa: AWSSGAGQPQH
v_gene: TRBV30
j_gene: TRBJ1-5

CDR3aa: ASSLAPRLGDEQY
v_gene: TRBV7-6
j_gene: TRBJ2-7

CDR3aa: ASSLPWGRRNQGYT
v_gene: TRBV28
j_gene: TRBJ1-2

CDR3aa: ASSSTIRGTQY
v_gene: TRBV27
j_gene: TRBJ2-3

CDR3aa: ASSQGDRPRDTGELF
v_gene: TRBV4-3
j_gene: TRBJ2-2